The entry that follows covers one TCR beta chain sequence. Its target is not known. The data were obtained in a study of identical twins. Study-wide points: Twin pairs' shared out-of-frame alpha sequences were enriched in low generation probability. Out-of-frame TCR alpha sharing observed in monozygotic twins exceeded model estimates. Cross-sectional statistics, not tracking of the same donors, supported the conclusions.

Unique molecular identifiers were present on the cDNA, and a universal primer site came from template switching. From the 5' RACE reads, TCRdb called clonotypes with MiXCR, one entry per CDR3 protein. The sample yields approximately 690,000 distinct CDR3 sequences, 5.5% to 6.5% seen once. Trimming stripped 6 bases from V and 5 bases from J, with 9 bases between. Germline CDR1 is SGDLS and CDR2 is YYNGEE. There are 11 residues in the CDR3. This TCR was sampled from a man younger than 35 in good health. The sequenced sample was naive T cells sorted from blood. J is TRBJ2-7 and V is TRBV9, with a weak D call TRBD2 (5 bases). CDR3 amino acids: CASTGVNEQYV. As DNA, the CDR3 is TGTGCCAGCACCGGGGTCAACGAGCAGTACGTC.